This T cell receptor (beta chain) was documented in a study of cytotoxic CD8 clonotypes in ibrutinib-treated CLL. Turning to the study itself: Partial responses totalled approximately 25 and complete responses 2; after median roughly 71 months, approximately 15 remained remitted and approximately 12 progressed. General study findings and limits: The study found public clonotypes uncommon, contracting or stable on treatment.

The CDR3 has 14 amino acids. Trimming removed 5 bases at V and 4 bases at J, with 9 bases between. Germline assignment: CDR1 MNHNY and CDR2 SVGAGI (reference sequence). Concerning this clone itself: Its antigen is currently unknown.

Method: immunoSEQ multiplex PCR; TCRdb's copy keeps in-frame clones and lacks some. Of 300,000 or so clones detected, roughly 71% appear once; the ten largest clones hold around 6.5%. This rearrangement joins TRBV6-6 to TRBJ2-6; D is perhaps TRBD1 (5 bases). This receptor was taken from a human donor with chronic lymphocytic leukemia. The sequencing used PBMCs, collected after 36 months of ibrutinib treatment. DNA of the CDR3: TGTGCCAGCAGTCAGGGATCCGGGGCCAACGTCCTGACTTTC. Protein product: CASSQGSGANVLTF.